The entry below gives a single TCR beta chain sequence along with its context. What this receptor recognizes is not known. Base qualities are missing; no much larger clone stands one base away. The entry originates in a study of T cell responses to AZD1222 COVID-19 vaccine (dated by TCRdb to the early 2020s). For the wider study: A total of just over 230 trial participants underwent TCR sequencing, of whom 200 to 220 had received two doses of AZD1222 and roughly 26 had received two doses of the MenACWY control vaccine. Trial participants were enrolled by age into 18-55, 56-69 and 70-plus year subgroups, with approximately 150, 30 and 60 TCR-sequenced participants respectively.

V and J are truncated by 6 bases and 1 base respectively, leaving an intervening sequence of 18 bases. Based on the germline V gene (reference sequence), the CDR1 and CDR2 sequences are WNHNN and SYGVQD. The CDR3 covers 16 residues, taking in both the cysteine and the phenylalanine. The DNA shown is the 48-base CDR3, in frame from base 1. The study at large found these results: No day 14 peak-response samples were available, so repertoires were characterized only after the peak T cell response. Most participants were white British and females outnumbered males, and the authors suggested that clonal diversity may have been underestimated. Spike-specific TCR breadth and depth rose significantly after two AZD1222 doses compared with day 0 and with MenACWY recipients. In the small 56-69-year group, the increase in depth fell short of significance, most likely because of low power. CD4 TCRs associated with the vaccine covered the entire spike protein, and the dominant responses were in regions 160-218 and 743-854. Only five or six AZD1222 recipients were SARS-CoV-2 seropositive at baseline, limiting conclusions about previously exposed vaccinees. Nearly half of unique spike-specific TCRs reportedly recognized epitopes outside regions mutated in the B.1.351 and B.1.1.7 variants.

The CDR3 regions of human TCRbeta chains were subjected to immunosequencing. The authors' analysis ran thus. Repertoire TCRs were matched against a reference library of SARS-CoV-2-specific TCRs generated with the MIRA antigen-specificity platform. Breadth was defined as the fraction of unique TCRs that were SARS-CoV-2-associated. Depth was defined as the fraction of total T cells that were SARS-CoV-2-associated. Using the MIRA data, each spike-specific TCR was mapped to the spike region that the TCR reacts to and placed in a CD4 or CD8 class. Log10-transformed breadth and depth values were compared by one-way ANOVA with Sidak's multiple comparisons tests. TCRdb stores this immuneACCESS table with in-frame sequences only. Part of the clones is absent; in the studies checked, under half of the shortfall reflects unresolved V genes, and no reason is known for the rest. V, J and clone size were drawn from that table, and D and trimming were deduced from the DNA. For this sample there are about 140,000 clones; around 94% appear just once. 12% of the sample is taken by the ten largest.

This sample's time point label indicates: sample from adult after SARS-CoV-2 infection, after symptom onset. Two convalescent COVID-19 patients, sampled after symptom onset from adults with prior SARS-CoV-2 infection, were also TCR-sequenced for comparison. The origin of this receptor is an adult who had recovered from COVID-19. Sequenced here: peripheral blood, sampled after recovery from COVID-19. The chain joins TRBV10-1 to TRBJ2-5, and possibly TRBD1, on 7 matching bases. The DNA sequence follows: TGCGCCAGCAGCCGAGGGGCAGGGGGAGGCCAAGAGACCCAGTACTTC. Its product reads: CASSRGAGGGQETQYF.